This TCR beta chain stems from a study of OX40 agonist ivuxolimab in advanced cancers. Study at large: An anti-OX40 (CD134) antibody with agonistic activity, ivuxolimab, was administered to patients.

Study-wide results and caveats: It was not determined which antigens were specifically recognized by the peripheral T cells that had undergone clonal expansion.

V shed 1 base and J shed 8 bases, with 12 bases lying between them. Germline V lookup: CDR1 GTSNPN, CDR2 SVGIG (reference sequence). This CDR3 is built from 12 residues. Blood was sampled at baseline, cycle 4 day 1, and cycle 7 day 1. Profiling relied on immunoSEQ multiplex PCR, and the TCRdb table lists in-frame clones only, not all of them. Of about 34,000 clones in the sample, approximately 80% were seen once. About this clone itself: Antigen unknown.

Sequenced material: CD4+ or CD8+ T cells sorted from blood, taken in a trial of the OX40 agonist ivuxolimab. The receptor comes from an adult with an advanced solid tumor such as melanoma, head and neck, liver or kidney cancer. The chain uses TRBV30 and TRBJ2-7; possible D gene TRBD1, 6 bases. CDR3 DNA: TGTGCCTGGAGTGAGCCAGGGGAAAAGCAGTACTTC. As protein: CAWSEPGEKQYF.